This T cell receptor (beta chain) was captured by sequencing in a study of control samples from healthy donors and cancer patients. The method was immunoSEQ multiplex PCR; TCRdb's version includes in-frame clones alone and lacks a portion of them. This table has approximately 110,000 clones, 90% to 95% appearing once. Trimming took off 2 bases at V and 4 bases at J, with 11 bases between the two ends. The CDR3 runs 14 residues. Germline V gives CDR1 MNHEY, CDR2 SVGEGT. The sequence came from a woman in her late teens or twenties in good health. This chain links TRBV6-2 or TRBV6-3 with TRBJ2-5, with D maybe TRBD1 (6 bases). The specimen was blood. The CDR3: CASSYGGGSETQYF. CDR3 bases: TGTGCCAGCAGTTACGGGGGCGGGTCAGAGACCCAGTACTTC.